Reported below is one T cell receptor beta chain. Its antigen target is currently unknown. Per-base qualities were not stored, and no clone one base away is much larger. The germline V gene (reference sequence) sets CDR1 to LGHDT and CDR2 to YNNKEL. Trimming removed 3 bases from V and 4 bases from J; the gene matches leave 5 bases unexplained. Including cysteine and phenylalanine, the CDR3 has 15 amino acids. Of all the DNA, just the CDR3 is kept, 45 bases in frame from base 1. TCRbeta CDR3 regions were amplified from genomic DNA by means of the immunoSEQ Assay, a bias-controlled multiplex PCR. The authors' pipeline ran thus. Within the assay, amplification of reference gene primers was used to estimate how many nucleated cells each sample contained. Sequence reads were collapsed and filtered to measure the absolute abundance of every unique TCRbeta CDR3 rearrangement. Productive Simpson clonality was computed per sample as the square root of Simpson's diversity index over productive rearrangements. TCRdb re-hosts the immuneACCESS table, in-frame sequences only. Its copies lack some clones; in the studies checked, an unresolved V gene accounts for under half of them, and the cause for the rest is not known. V, J and clone size derive from that table, while D and trimming were established from the DNA sequence. Present in this sample are around 310,000 clones, roughly 86% of which were seen just once. The top ten constitute about 8.4% of the sample.

These data are taken from a study of blood T cell repertoires in COVID-19 (dated by TCRdb to the early 2020s). Study-wide context: Samples from collaborators originated in the United States, Italy and Spain and spanned both the acute and convalescent phases of COVID-19. Sample metadata almost always included a de-identified subject ID, COVID-19 status, age in years and sex. Samples were obtained from the ongoing ImmuneRACE study (first 160 participants) and from 1,200 or so subjects provided by 6 global collaborators. The material from the prospective study consisted of cDNA or gDNA derived from T cells, B-cell-depleted T cells, or PBMCs. Where available, HLA class I and class II types were taken from metadata supplied by the sample provider and were not determined by assay-based typing. The dataset comprised deeply sampled blood TCRbeta repertoires from subjects exposed to, actively infected with, or recovered from COVID-19. The repertoires were released in a freely available public database intended as a resource for research on the immune response to SARS-CoV-2. Overall study results and their limits: The quantity of clinical and demographic metadata differed by source and by participant and was supplied without curation.

Enrolling through a virtual design, the prospective study's participants ranged in age from roughly 18 to 95 years and lived across roughly 24 United States geographic areas. In the prospective study, cohorts were assigned on the basis of participant-reported clinical history obtained from a screening survey and a study questionnaire. Recovered participants in ImmuneRACE Cohort 3 were defined as having two consecutive negative NP/OP PCR tests, clearance from a healthcare professional, or resolution of symptoms. Each participant in the prospective study had whole blood, serum and a nasopharyngeal or oropharyngeal swab collected by mobile phlebotomists. Additional blood draws and questionnaires over an approximately 2-month period could optionally be provided by prospective study participants. Before DNA extraction, blood samples from the prospective study were shipped at room temperature or frozen.

The TCR comes from a woman aged 25 to 39 who had recovered from COVID-19. The V and J genes are TRBV3-1 (or the pseudogene TRBV3-2) and TRBJ1-3; the central 8 bases match TRBD1. Sequences were obtained from PBMCs or T cells enriched from blood (not recorded which). The DNA sequence is as follows: TGTGCCAGCAGCCATTCCGGGACAGGCGGAAACACCATATATTTT. Its translation is CASSHSGTGGNTIYF.